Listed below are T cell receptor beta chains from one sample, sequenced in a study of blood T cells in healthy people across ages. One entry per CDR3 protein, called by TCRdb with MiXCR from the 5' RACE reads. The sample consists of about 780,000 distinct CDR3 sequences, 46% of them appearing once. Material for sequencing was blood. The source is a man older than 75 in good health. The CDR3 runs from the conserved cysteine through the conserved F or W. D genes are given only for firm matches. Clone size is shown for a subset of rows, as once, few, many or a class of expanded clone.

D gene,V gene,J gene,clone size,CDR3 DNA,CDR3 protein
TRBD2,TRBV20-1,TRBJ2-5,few,TGCAGTGCTAGAGCCCCAGGGACTAGCGGGGTTGAGACCCAGTACTTC,CSARAPGTSGVETQYF
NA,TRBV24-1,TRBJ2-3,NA,TGTGCCACCAGTGATTTTGTCACCACAGATACGCAGTATTTT,CATSDFVTTDTQYF
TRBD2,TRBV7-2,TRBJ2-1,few,TGTGCCAGCAGCTTAGAACTAGCGGGAGAGTACAATGAGCAGTTCTTC,CASSLELAGEYNEQFF
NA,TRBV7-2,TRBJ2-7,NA,TGTGCCAGCAGCTCCACGACAGTATACGAGCAGTACTTC,CASSSTTVYEQYF
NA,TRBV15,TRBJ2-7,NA,TGTGCCACCAGCAGAGTGGGGGCGGATCGCGAGCAGTACTTC,CATSRVGADREQYF
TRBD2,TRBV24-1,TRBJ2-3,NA,TGTGCCACCAGTGGACCCTCAAGGCGGGAGGGTAGCACAGATACGCAGTATTTT,CATSGPSRREGSTDTQYF
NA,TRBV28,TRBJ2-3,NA,TGTGCCAGCAGGGACCTAATGGCTAGCGGCACAGATACGCAGTATTTT,CASRDLMASGTDTQYF
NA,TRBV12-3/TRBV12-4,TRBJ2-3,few,TGTGCCAGCAGTTTGAGGGGGGCCACTGGCGCAGATACGCAGTATTTT,CASSLRGATGADTQYF
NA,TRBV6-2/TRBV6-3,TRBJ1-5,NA,TGTGCCAGCAGTTCGACAGCTAATCAGCCCCAGCATTTT,CASSSTANQPQHF
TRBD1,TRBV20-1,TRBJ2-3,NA,TGCAGTGCTAGATACAGGGGCTTCAGGACCACAGATACGCAGTATTTT,CSARYRGFRTTDTQYF
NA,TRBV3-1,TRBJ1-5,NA,TGTGCCAGCAGCCCCCGGGGGACGGAGAATCAGCCCCAGCATTTT,CASSPRGTENQPQHF
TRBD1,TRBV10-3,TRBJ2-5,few,TGTGCCATCAGTCGACCGGGACAGGGGGCCGGGGAGCAGTACTTC,CAISRPGQGAGEQYF
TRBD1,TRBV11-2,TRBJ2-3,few,TGTGCCAGCAGCGTGGGACAGGTGGTGGCAGATACGCAGTATTTT,CASSVGQVVADTQYF
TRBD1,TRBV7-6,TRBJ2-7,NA,TGTGCCAGCAGCTTAGCAGGGGACAGTCTAGACGAGCAGTACTTC,CASSLAGDSLDEQYF
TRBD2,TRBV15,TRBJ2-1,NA,TGTGCCACCAGCAAACCCGGGACTAGCATCCGGCTGACCTACAATGAGCAGTTCTTC,CATSKPGTSIRLTYNEQFF
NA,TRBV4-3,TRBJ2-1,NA,TGCGCCAGCAGCCAAGATGCGGGGGCATGGAATGAGCAGTTCTTC,CASSQDAGAWNEQFF
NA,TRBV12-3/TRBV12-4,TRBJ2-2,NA,TGTGCCAGCAGTTTAGCGGGACGGTTGAACACCGGGGAGCTGTTTTTT,CASSLAGRLNTGELFF
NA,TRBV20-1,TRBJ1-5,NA,TGCAGTGCTAGGCGGGGGTACAATCAGCCCCAGCATTTT,CSARRGYNQPQHF
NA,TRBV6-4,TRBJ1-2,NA,TGTGCCAGCAGTGCCCGCAAGGATTTCTATGGCTACACCTTC,CASSARKDFYGYTF
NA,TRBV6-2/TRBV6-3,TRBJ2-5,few,TGTGCCAGCAGGGCCACTTGGGGTGGGTTGGAGGAGACCCAGTACTTC,CASRATWGGLEETQYF
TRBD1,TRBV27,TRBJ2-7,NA,TGTGCCAGCAGACTTGGACAGGGGGGCTCCTACGAGCAGTACTTC,CASRLGQGGSYEQYF
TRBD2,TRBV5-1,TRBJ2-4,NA,TGCGCCAGCAGCTCGGGACTAGCGGGAGTTGAACAGCAGTACTTC,CASSSGLAGVEQQYF
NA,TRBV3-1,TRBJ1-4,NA,TGTGCCAGCAGCCAAGCCAGATATAATGAAAGACTGTTTTTT,CASSQARYNERLFF
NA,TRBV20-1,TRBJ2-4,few,TGCAGTGCTGGCCCTCTAAGTCGCATTCAGTACTTC,CSAGPLSRIQYF
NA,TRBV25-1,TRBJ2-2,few,TGTGCCAGCGCCCGAGTCGGAGGGGTCACCGGGGAGCTGTTTTTT,CASARVGGVTGELFF
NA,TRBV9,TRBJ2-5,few,TGTGCCAGCAGCGTAGACCCCCTGAAGACCCAGTACTTC,CASSVDPLKTQYF
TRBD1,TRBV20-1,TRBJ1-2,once,TGCAGTGCTAGAGGTCCCGGACAGGGGACCTATGGCTACACCTTC,CSARGPGQGTYGYTF
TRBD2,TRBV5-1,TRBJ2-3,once,TGCGCCAGCAGCTTGGGGACTAGCGGGAGTTTGACAGATACGCAGTATTTT,CASSLGTSGSLTDTQYF
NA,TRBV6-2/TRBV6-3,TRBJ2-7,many,TGTGCCAGCACTGGGACGGGGAGCTCCTACGAGCAGTACTTC,CASTGTGSSYEQYF
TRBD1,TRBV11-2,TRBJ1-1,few,TGTGCCAGCAGCCGAATACAGGGGACTGAAGCTTTCTTT,CASSRIQGTEAFF
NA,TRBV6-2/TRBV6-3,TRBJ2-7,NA,TGTGTCTCGCGGGGCCCGATTACGGAGGAGCAGTACTTC,CVSRGPITEEQYF
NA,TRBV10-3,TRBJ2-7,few,TGTGCCATCAGTGAGACCTTTTATGGTGGTGAGCAGTACTTC,CAISETFYGGEQYF
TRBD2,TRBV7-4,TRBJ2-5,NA,TGTGCCAGCACAAAGACGACTAGCGGGGGACCGCAGTACTTC,CASTKTTSGGPQYF
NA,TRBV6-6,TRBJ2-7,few,TGTGCCAGCAGCGCGACACACGAGCAGTACTTC,CASSATHEQYF
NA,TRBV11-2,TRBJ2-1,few,TGTGCCAGCAGCTTAGGACAAGCCGTATACAATGAGCAGTTCTTC,CASSLGQAVYNEQFF
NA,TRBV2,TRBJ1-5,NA,TGTGCCAGCAGTGAAGACAGGGATCAGCCCCAGCATTTT,CASSEDRDQPQHF
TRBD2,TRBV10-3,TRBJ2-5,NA,TGTGCCATCAGTGAGGTTAGCGGGAGGGCCGGCTTGGGTGAGCAGTACTTC,CAISEVSGRAGLGEQYF
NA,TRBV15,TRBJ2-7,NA,TGTGCCACCAGCAGAGATTGGGTCGGGAGAACTGATTACGAGCAGTACTTC,CATSRDWVGRTDYEQYF
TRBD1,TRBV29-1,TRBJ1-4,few,TGCAGCGGGAGCGGGACAGGGGGTCGAGCAACTAATGAAAAACTGTTTTTT,CSGSGTGGRATNEKLFF
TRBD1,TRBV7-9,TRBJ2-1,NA,TGTGCCAGCAGCTTAGCCGGGGGACAGGGGGTAGACAATGAGCAGTTCTTC,CASSLAGGQGVDNEQFF
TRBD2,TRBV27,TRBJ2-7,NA,TGTGCCAGCAGTCCACGGACTAGCGGGAACCTTGGGGACGAGCAGTACTTC,CASSPRTSGNLGDEQYF
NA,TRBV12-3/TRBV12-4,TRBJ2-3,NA,TGTGCCAGCAGCCGGACCGAAGAGGGCACAGATACGCAGTATTTT,CASSRTEEGTDTQYF
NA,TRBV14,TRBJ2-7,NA,TGTGCCAGCAGCCAAGGACTGTCCTACAATGAGCAGTACTTC,CASSQGLSYNEQYF
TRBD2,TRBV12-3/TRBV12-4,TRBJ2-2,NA,TGTGCCAGTAGCGGGAGGGCGACCGGGGAGCTGTTTTTT,CASSGRATGELFF
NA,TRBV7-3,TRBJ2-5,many,TGTGCCAGCAGCTTAACTTTTTACGGGACCCAGTACTTC,CASSLTFYGTQYF
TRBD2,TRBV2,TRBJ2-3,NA,TGTGCCAGCAGGAGGACTAGCTGGACTAGCACAGATACGCAGTATTTT,CASRRTSWTSTDTQYF
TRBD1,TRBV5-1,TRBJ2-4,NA,TGCGCCAGCAGTGCCGGGACAGGGATAAACATTCAGTACTTC,CASSAGTGINIQYF
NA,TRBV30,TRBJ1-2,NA,TGTGCCTGGAGTGCGTCGTCCGGGGGTAACTATGGCTACACCTTC,CAWSASSGGNYGYTF
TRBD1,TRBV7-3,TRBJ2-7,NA,TGTGCCAGCAGCTCAGGACAGGGAAAATTAGGCGAGCAGTACTTC,CASSSGQGKLGEQYF
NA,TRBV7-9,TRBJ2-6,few,TGTGCCACCGACAGTCTATCAGGGGCCAACGTCCTGACTTTC,CATDSLSGANVLTF
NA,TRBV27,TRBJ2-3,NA,TGTGCCAGCAGTATGGGATCCCGAGGGGCAGATACGCAGTATTTT,CASSMGSRGADTQYF
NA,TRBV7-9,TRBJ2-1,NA,TGTGCCAGCAGCTCCCGACTAGAGGGGGTGATTAATGAGCAGTTCTTC,CASSSRLEGVINEQFF
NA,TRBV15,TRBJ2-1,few,TGTGCCACCAGCAGAGTGGGGGGCGCCCACAATGAGCAGTTCTTC,CATSRVGGAHNEQFF
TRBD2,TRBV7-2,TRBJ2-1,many,TGTGCCAGCAGCTTGGCGGGGACTAGCGGCCACAATGAGCAGTTCTTC,CASSLAGTSGHNEQFF
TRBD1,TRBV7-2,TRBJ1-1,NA,TGTGCCAGCAGCTTAAGGGGGCGCGAGGATCAAGCTTTCTTT,CASSLRGREDQAFF
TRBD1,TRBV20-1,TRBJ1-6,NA,TGCAGTGCTGCCGGGACAGTTAATTCACCCCTCCACTTT,CSAAGTVNSPLHF
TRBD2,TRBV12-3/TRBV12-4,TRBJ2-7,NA,TGTGCCAGCAGTTTGCGGCGGGAGACGACCGAGCAGTACTTC,CASSLRRETTEQYF
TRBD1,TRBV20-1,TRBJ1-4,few,TGCAGTGCTAGACTAGACAGGGGGGCTAATGAAAAACTGTTTTTT,CSARLDRGANEKLFF
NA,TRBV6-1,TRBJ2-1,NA,TGTGCCACCCTGGCAGCGCCACTCTACAATGAGCAGTTCTTC,CATLAAPLYNEQFF
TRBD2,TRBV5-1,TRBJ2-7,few,TGCGCCAGCAGCTTGAGCACTAACCGGGACTACTCCTACGAGCAGTACTTC,CASSLSTNRDYSYEQYF